This T cell receptor beta chain was retrieved from a study of blood T cell repertoires in COVID-19. Turning to the study itself: Nucleic acid was either cDNA or gDNA, and it came from T cells, B-cell-depleted T cells, or PBMCs.

Clones were read by immunoSEQ multiplex PCR, and TCRdb kept only the in-frame ones, dropping some. Of approximately 110,000 clones in the sample, 70% to 90% were seen once. Germline V CDR1 and CDR2: SGDLS, YYNGEE. Trimming removed 3 bases from V and 8 bases from J; junction bases left unmatched: 18. The CDR3 covers 18 residues. This clone appeared a single time. The rearrangement uses TRBV9 and TRBJ2-4, with 9 positions matching TRBD1. This TCR derives from a human donor in a cohort sampled during active COVID-19. Sequencing input: peripheral blood. CDR3 sequence (DNA): TGTGCCAGCAGCGACCCATTTGGGACAGGGTTCATGAACGACATTCAGTACTTC. Translated, it gives CASSDPFGTGFMNDIQYF.